This paragraph covers one T cell receptor (beta chain) sequence. This clone is categorized as medium-sized (0.01 to 0.1%). Its antigen remains undetermined. Base qualities are not provided; no much larger clone lies one nucleotide away. Reading the germline V gene gives CDR1 WSHSY and CDR2 SAAADI. Cut back by 8 bases and 10 bases, the V and J ends lie 15 bases apart. Taken from cysteine to phenylalanine, the CDR3 has 13 residues. Only the CDR3 DNA stays, 39 bases, in frame from base 1. The data were taken from a study of cytomegalovirus exposure and HLA in healthy donors (dated by TCRdb to between 2016 and 2019). With respect to the entire study: According to a later analysis, one platform produced both the 100 to 150 validation repertoires and the approximately 670 repertoires of the first cohort. The study aimed to test whether cataloging public T cell receptors could reveal signatures of past pathogen exposure. In addition to the first cohort of 650 to 750 subjects, a separate validation cohort of 120 different subjects was used. High-throughput TCR immunosequencing, statistical association of individual TCRs with disease status, and machine learning were combined to predict cytomegalovirus infection status.

Libraries were built with the immunoSEQ multiplex PCR assay. The published analysis was carried out like this. A statistical classification framework was built to diagnose cytomegalovirus status from the catalog of TCR beta chain sequences. In TCRdb, the immuneACCESS table is reduced to in-frame sequences with V and J assigned. These tables do not hold every clone; where another copy was compared, an unresolved V gene accounts for under half, and the others remain unexplained. V and J calls and clone size come straight from that table; D and trimming were deduced from the DNA. The sample table records about 160,000 clones; 80% to 85% of these occur just once. 10% to 13% of the sample goes to the ten largest clones. Broad study findings and their caveats: A total of 164 TCR beta chains were listed by the study as associated with cytomegalovirus. Three of the identified cytomegalovirus-associated TCR beta chains were confirmed in vitro to be specific for cytomegalovirus antigens. The classifier was reported to diagnose cytomegalovirus status with high specificity and sensitivity in both the original cohort and the validation cohort. The authors suggested that the approach could potentially be extended to other disease states and immunological phenotypes. All 120 repertoires were used to score co-occurrence in the validation cohort in a later analysis, because that analysis had no HLA typing for the cohort. Of the cluster scores, 90% to 95% were above 0 in a later analysis, which found that TCRs clustered in the first cohort also tended to co-occur in the 120 validation repertoires. While some public TCRs were present in many individuals, most TCR sequences turned up only very rarely across donors.

The donors were included in the validation cohort of over a hundred subjects, a group kept apart from the approximately 690-subject first cohort. The clonotype originates from a man aged 30 to 45 in good health and CMV-seropositive. In this chain, TRBV10-2 is recombined with TRBJ1-6; D gene: possibly TRBD1, on 6 matching bases. The specimen was PBMCs. The CDR3 protein: CASGRGISSPLHF. The bases are TGCGCCAGCGGTAGGGGGATCAGCTCACCCCTCCACTTT.